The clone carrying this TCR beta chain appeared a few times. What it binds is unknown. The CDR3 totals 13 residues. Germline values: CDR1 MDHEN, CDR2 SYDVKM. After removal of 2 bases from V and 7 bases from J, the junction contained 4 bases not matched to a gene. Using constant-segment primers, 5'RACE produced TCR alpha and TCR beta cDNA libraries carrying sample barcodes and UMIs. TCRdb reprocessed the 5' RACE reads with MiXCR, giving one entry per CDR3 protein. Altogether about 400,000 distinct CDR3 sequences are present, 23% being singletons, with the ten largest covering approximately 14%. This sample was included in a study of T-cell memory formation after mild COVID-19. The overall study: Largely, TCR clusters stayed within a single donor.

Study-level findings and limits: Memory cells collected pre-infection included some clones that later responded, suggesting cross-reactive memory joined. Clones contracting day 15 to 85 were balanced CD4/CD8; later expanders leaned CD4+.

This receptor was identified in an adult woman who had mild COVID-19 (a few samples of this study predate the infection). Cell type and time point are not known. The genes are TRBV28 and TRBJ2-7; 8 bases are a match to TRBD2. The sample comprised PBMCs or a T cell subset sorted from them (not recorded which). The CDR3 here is CASSLTAGDEQYF. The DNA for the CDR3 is TGTGCCAGCAGTTTAACAGCGGGAGATGAGCAGTACTTC.